This passage covers 2 T cell receptor beta chains from one sample sequenced in a study of blood T cell repertoires in COVID-19. Data came from immunoSEQ multiplex PCR; TCRdb stores just in-frame clones and leaves some out. The sample records approximately 250,000 clones, about 87% being singletons. Sequenced input: PBMCs or T cells enriched from blood (not recorded which). Receptor source: a woman in her thirties or forties with acute COVID-19.

This clone was detected once. The chain links TRBV9 to TRBJ2-3, with D unclear. Germline CDR1 SGDLS, CDR2 YYNGEE. V lost 3 bases, J lost 14 bases, and 16 bases lay in between. This CDR3 region has 12 residues. CDR3 DNA: TGTGCCAGCAGCGCAGGCCCCATACGCAGGTATTTT. Its protein is CASSAGPIRRYF.

The sample holds one count of this clone. This chain uses TRBV10-2 with TRBJ1-1; 12 nucleotides agree with TRBD1. Per the germline V gene, CDR1 is WSHSY and CDR2 is SAAADI. The CDR3 sequence is 16 residues long. With 6 bases clipped from V and 1 base from J, the junction kept 6 bases outside the gene matches. Here the CDR3 DNA reads TGCGCCAGCAGGCCGGGACAGGGGGCAGGGAACACTGAAGCTTTCTTT. Residues: CASRPGQGAGNTEAFF.